This T cell receptor (beta chain) comes out of a study of blood T cell repertoires in COVID-19. Background on the study: The analysed material was cDNA or gDNA that came from T cells, B-cell-depleted T cells, or PBMCs.

With V trimmed by 5 bases and J by 7 bases, 17 bases remained unmatched. This CDR3 spans 17 amino acids. Looked up from germline, CDR1 is SGHRS and CDR2 is YFSETQ. In the study's own analysis: Counts of nucleated cells, estimated from reference gene primer amplification, were obtained. The method was immunoSEQ multiplex PCR; TCRdb's version includes in-frame clones alone and lacks a portion of them. That table supplies the V and J calls and clone size; D and trimming were determined from the DNA. Of under 200,000 clones in the sample, 88% were seen once. This clone was seen once. The gene calls are TRBV5-1 and TRBJ2-5; 10 nucleotides line up with TRBD1. Specimen: peripheral blood. This clonotype was obtained from a man in his forties with active or convalescent COVID-19. The CDR3 sequence: CASSPRRDRGLKPTQYF. Written as DNA, the CDR3 is TGCGCCAGCAGTCCACGGCGGGACAGGGGTTTGAAGCCGACCCAGTACTTC. Looking up the rest from reference TRBV5-1 and TRBJ2-5 gives the full variable domain: KAGVTQTPRYLIKTRGQQVTLSCSPISGHRSVSWYQQTPGQGLQFLFEYFSETQRNKGNFPGRFSGRQFSNSRSEMNVSTLELGDSALYLCASSPRRDRGLKPTQYFGPGTRLLVL.